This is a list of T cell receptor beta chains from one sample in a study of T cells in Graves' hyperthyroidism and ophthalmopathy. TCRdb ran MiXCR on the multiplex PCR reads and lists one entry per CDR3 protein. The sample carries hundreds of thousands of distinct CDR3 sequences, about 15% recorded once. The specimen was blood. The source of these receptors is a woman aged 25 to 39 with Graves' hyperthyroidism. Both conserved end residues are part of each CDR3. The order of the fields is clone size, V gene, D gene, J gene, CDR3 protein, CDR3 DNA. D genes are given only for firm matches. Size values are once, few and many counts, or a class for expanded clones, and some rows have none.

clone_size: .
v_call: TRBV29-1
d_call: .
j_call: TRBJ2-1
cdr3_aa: CSPTLGTSYNEQFF
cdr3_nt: TGCAGCCCCACCCTCGGGACCTCCTACAATGAGCAGTTCTTC

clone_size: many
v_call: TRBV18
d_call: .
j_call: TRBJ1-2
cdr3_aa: CASSPPTDRPYGYTF
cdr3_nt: TGTGCCAGCTCACCACCTACGGACCGGCCCTATGGCTACACCTTC

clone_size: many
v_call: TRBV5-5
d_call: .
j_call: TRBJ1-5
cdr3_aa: CASSHRPANVQPQHF
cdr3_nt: TGTGCCAGCAGCCACCGTCCAGCGAACGTCCAGCCCCAGCATTTT

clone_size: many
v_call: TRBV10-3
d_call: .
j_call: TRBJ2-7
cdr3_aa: CAIKRTDHSYEQYF
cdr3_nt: TGTGCCATCAAACGGACAGACCACTCCTACGAGCAGTACTTC

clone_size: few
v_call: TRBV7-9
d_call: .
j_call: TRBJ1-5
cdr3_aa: CASSLAYGQPQHF
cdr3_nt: TGTGCCAGCAGCTTAGCTTACGGTCAGCCCCAGCATTTT

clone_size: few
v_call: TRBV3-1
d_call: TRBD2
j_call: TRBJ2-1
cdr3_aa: CASTLAGEVAEFF
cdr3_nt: TGTGCCAGCACCCTAGCGGGAGAAGTAGCGGAGTTCTTC

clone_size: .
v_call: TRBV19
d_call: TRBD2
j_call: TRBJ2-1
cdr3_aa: CASSRGTSGRGELQFF
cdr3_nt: TGTGCCAGTAGTAGGGGGACTAGCGGGAGAGGGGAACTCCAGTTCTTC

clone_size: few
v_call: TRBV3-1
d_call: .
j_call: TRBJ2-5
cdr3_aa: CASSQDPGAQETQYF
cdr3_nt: TGTGCCAGCAGCCAAGACCCAGGAGCCCAAGAGACCCAGTACTTC

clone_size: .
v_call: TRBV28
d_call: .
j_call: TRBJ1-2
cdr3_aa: CASSILGTPTYYDYTF
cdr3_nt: TGTGCCAGCAGTATCCTCGGGACACCAACTTACTATGACTACACCTTC

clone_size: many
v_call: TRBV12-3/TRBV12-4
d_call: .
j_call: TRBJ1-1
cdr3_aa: CASAIMARGVTEAFF
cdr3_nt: TGTGCCAGCGCTATTATGGCCAGGGGCGTAACTGAAGCTTTCTTT

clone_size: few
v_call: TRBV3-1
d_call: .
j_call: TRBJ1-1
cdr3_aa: CASSQWGLGAFF
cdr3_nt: TGTGCCAGCAGCCAATGGGGTCTCGGCGCTTTCTTT

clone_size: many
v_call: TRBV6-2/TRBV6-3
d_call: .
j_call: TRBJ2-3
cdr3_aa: CASEDPTDTQYF
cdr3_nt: TGTGCCAGTGAGGACCCTACAGATACGCAGTATTTT

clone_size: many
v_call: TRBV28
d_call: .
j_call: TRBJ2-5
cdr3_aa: CASRSTRGKGTQYF
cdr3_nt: TGTGCCAGCAGAAGCACGAGGGGAAAGGGGACCCAGTACTTC

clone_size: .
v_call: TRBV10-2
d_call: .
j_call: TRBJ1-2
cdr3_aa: CASRERGTEGYTF
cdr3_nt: TGCGCCAGCAGGGAACGGGGTACAGAGGGCTACACCTTC

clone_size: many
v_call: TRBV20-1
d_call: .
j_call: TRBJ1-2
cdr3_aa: CSARGGSTVYGYTF
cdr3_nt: TGCAGTGCTAGAGGGGGATCCACCGTCTATGGCTACACCTTC

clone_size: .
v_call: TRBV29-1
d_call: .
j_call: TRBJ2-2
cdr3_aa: CSVQVQGRTGELFF
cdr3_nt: TGCAGCGTTCAAGTACAGGGTCGAACCGGGGAGCTGTTTTTT

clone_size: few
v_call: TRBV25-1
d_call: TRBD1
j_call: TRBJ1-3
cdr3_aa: CASSEDRRIFGNTIYF
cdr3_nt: TGTGCCAGCAGTGAGGACAGGAGGATCTTTGGAAACACCATATATTTT

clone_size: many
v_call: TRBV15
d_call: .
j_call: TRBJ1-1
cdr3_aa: CATSRDKGGAPEAFF
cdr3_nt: TGTGCCACCAGCAGAGATAAGGGGGGGGCCCCTGAAGCTTTCTTT

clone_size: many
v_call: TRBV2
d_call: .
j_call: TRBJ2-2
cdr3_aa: CASSGQNTGELFF
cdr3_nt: TGTGCCAGCAGCGGACAGAACACCGGGGAGCTGTTTTTT

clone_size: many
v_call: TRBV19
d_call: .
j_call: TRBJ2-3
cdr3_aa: CASSIGGTDTDTQYF
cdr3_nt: TGTGCCAGTAGTATCGGAGGGACAGACACAGATACGCAGTATTTT

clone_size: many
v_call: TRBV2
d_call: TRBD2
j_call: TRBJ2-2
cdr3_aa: CASSEPGSGSVNGELFF
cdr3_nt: TGTGCCAGCAGTGAACCCGGTAGCGGGAGTGTAAACGGGGAGCTGTTTTTT

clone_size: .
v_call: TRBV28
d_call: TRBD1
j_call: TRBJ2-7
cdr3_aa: CASTQGESYVQYF
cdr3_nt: TGTGCCAGCACCCAGGGGGAATCGTACGTGCAGTACTTC

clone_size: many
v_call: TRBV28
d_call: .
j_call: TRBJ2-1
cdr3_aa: CASSSHSGTKVYNEQFF
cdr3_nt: TGTGCCAGCAGTTCCCACTCCGGGACAAAGGTATACAATGAGCAGTTCTTC

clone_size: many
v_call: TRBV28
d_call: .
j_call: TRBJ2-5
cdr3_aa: CASSQLAFGETQYF
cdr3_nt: TGTGCCAGCAGTCAACTAGCTTTCGGGGAGACCCAGTACTTC

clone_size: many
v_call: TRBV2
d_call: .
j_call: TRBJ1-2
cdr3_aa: CASSGGTGYGYTF
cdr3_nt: TGTGCCAGCAGTGGCGGGACGGGCTATGGCTACACCTTC

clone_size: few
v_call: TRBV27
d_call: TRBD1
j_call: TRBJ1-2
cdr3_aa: CASSFAQGAYGYTF
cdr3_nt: TGTGCCAGCAGTTTCGCACAGGGGGCCTATGGCTACACCTTC

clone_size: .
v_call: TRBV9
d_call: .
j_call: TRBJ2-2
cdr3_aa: CASSVRTSTGELFF
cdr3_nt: TGTGCCAGCAGCGTCCGGACATCCACCGGGGAGCTGTTTTTT

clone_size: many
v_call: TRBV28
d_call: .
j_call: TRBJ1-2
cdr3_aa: CASSPGVGGIYGYTF
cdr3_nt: TGTGCCAGCAGTCCGGGCGTGGGTGGGATCTATGGCTACACCTTC

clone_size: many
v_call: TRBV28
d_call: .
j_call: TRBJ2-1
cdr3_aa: CASSLWGRGRDYNEQFF
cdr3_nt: TGTGCCAGCAGTTTATGGGGACGGGGCAGGGACTACAATGAGCAGTTCTTC

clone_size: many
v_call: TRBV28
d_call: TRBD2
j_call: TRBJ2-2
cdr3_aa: CASSPQGGRWTGELFF
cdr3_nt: TGTGCCAGCAGCCCCCAGGGCGGGAGATGGACCGGGGAGCTGTTTTTT

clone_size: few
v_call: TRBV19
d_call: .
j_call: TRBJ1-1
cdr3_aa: CASSDGIAGRSAAFF
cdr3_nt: TGTGCCAGTAGTGACGGTATAGCGGGGAGAAGCGCCGCTTTCTTT

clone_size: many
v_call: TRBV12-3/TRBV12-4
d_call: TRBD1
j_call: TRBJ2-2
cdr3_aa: CATQNNPGGTGELFF
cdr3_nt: TGTGCCACACAAAACAACCCAGGGGGCACCGGGGAGCTGTTTTTT

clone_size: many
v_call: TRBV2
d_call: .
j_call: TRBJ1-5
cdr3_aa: CASVEGTVPNRQPQHF
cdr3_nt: TGTGCCAGCGTCGAAGGAACAGTCCCCAATAGGCAGCCCCAGCATTTT

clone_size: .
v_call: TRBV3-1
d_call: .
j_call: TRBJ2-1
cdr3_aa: CTSSPSLSPGYNEQFF
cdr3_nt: TGTACCAGCAGCCCCAGTTTGAGTCCGGGCTACAATGAGCAGTTCTTC

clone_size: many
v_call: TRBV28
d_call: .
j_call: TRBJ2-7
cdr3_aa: CASTTTVTGASGGHAYEQYF
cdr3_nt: TGTGCCAGCACCACGACCGTGACAGGGGCCTCGGGGGGGCATGCGTACGAGCAGTACTTC

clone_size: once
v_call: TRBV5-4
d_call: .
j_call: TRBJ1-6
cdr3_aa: CASSLGGTANSPLHF
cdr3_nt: TGTGCCAGCAGCTTGGGTGGGACTGCTAATTCACCCCTCCACTTT

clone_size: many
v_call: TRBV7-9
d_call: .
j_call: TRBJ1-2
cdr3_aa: CASSPKSHGYTF
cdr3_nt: TGTGCCAGCAGCCCGAAATCCCATGGCTACACCTTC

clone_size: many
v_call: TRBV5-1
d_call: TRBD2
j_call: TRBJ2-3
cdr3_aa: CASSPGTSGAPSTDTQYF
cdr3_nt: TGCGCCAGCAGCCCGGGGACTAGCGGGGCCCCTAGCACAGATACGCAGTATTTT

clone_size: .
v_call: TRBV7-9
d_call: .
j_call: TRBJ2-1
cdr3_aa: CASSLGKERQFF
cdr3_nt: TGTGCCAGCAGCTTAGGGAAGGAGCGTCAGTTCTTC

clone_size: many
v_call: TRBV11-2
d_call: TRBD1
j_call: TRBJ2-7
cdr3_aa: CASSFVTGGSYF
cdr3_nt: TGTGCCAGCAGCTTTGTAACAGGGGGGTCGTACTTC

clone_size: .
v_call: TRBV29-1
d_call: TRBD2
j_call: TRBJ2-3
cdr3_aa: CSVEPSGSTDTQYF
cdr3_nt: TGCAGCGTTGAACCTAGCGGGAGCACAGATACGCAGTATTTT

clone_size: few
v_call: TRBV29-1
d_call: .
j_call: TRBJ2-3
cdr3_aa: CSVVGYTDTQYF
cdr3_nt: TGCAGCGTTGTGGGTTACACAGATACGCAGTATTTT

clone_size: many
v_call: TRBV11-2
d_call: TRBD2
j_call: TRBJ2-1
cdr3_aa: CASSTQPGLADAANEQFF
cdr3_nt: TGTGCCAGCAGCACCCAGCCGGGACTAGCGGACGCGGCGAATGAGCAGTTCTTC

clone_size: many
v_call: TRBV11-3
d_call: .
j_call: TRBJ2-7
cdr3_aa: CASSLGVAFSYEQYF
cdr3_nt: TGTGCCAGCAGCTTAGGGGTTGCGTTTTCCTACGAGCAGTACTTC

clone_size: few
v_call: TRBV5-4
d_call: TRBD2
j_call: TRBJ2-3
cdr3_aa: CASSDPGLRTDTQYF
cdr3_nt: TGTGCCAGCAGCGATCCGGGACTACGCACAGATACGCAGTATTTT

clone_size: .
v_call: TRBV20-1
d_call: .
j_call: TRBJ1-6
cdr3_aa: CSASRQLASPLHF
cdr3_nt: TGCAGTGCTAGTCGACAGTTAGCTTCACCCCTCCACTTT

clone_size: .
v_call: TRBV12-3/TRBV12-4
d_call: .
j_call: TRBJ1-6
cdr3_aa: CASSTGYYNSPLHF
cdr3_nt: TGTGCCAGCAGTACAGGGTACTATAATTCACCCCTCCACTTT

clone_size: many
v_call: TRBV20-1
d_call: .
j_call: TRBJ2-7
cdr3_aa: CSARDDWEQYF
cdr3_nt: TGCAGTGCCAGGGACGACTGGGAGCAGTACTTC

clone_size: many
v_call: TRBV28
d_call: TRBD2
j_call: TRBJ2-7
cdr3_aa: CASAGRRNSYEQYF
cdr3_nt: TGTGCCAGTGCCGGGAGGCGCAACTCCTACGAGCAGTACTTC

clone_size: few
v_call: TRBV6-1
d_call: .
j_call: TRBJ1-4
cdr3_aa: CASRETGSTNEKLFF
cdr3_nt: TGTGCCAGCAGGGAAACAGGGAGTACTAATGAAAAACTGTTTTTT

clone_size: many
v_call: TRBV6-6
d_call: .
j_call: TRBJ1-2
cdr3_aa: CASSYPIERAGGYTF
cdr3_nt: TGTGCCAGCAGTTACCCTATCGAACGGGCTGGAGGCTACACCTTC

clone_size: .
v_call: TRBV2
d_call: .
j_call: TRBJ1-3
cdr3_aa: CASSAGGNTIYF
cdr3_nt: TGTGCCAGCAGTGCCGGTGGAAACACCATATATTTT

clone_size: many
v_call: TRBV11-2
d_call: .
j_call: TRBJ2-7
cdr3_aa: CASSYTTEGYYEQYF
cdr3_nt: TGTGCCAGCAGCTACACGACAGAGGGATACTACGAGCAGTACTTC